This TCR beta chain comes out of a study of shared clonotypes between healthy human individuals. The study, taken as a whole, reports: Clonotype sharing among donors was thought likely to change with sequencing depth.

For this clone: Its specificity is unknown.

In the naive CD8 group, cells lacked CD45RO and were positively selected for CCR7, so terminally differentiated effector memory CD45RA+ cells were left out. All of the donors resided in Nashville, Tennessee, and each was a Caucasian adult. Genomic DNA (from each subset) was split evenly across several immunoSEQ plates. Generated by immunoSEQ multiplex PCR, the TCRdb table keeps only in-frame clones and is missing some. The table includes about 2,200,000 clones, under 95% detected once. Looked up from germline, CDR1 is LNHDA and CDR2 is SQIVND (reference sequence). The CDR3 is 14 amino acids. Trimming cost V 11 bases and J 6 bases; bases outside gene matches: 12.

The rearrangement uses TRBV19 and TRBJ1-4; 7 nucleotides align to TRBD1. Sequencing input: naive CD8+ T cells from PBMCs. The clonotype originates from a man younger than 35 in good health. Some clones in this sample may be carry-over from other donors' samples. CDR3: CASTGTAFDEKLFF. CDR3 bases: TGTGCCTCCACCGGGACAGCCTTTGATGAAAAACTGTTTTTT.